This TCR beta chain is drawn from a study of T cell repertoires in cytomegalovirus infection. Study at large: The public TCR beta signatures pointed to both CMV infection and matching HLA type.

TCRdb re-analysed the reads in MiXCR, keeping a single row per CDR3 protein. The data hold 450,000 to 650,000 distinct CDR3 sequences, with about 25% observed a single time. This clonotype was seen only a few times. The TCR was taken from a human donor in good health (CMV status not recorded). Some clones in this sample may be carry-over from other donors' samples. The sample was PBMCs.

This CDR3 reads CASSLRRRDEQFF. The CDR3 DNA reads TGTGCCAGCAGCTTGCGGCGGCGGGATGAGCAGTTCTTC. V usage is TRBV7-2 and J usage is TRBJ2-1, with D perhaps matching TRBD2 (5 bases). V dropped 3 bases and J dropped 8 bases, with 11 bases sitting between them. The germline gives CDR1 SGHTA, CDR2 FQGNSA. This CDR3 contains 13 residues.